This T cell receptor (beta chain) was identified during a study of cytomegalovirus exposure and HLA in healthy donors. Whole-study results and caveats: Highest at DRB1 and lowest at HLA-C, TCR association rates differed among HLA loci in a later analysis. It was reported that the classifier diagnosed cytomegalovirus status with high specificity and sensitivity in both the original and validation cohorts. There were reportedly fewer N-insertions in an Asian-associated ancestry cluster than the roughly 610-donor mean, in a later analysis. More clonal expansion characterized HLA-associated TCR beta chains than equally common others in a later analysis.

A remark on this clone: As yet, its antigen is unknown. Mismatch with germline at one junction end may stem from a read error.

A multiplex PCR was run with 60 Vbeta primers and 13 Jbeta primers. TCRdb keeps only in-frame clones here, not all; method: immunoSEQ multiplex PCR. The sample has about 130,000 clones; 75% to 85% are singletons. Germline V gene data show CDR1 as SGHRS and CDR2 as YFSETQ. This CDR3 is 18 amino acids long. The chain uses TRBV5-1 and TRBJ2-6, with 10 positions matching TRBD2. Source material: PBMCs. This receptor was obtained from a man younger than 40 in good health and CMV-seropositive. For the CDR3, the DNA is TGCGCCAGCAGCTTGGGGGGGACTAGCGACTCTGGGGCCAACGTCCTGGCTTTC. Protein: CASSLGGTSDSGANVLAF.